The 2 T cell receptor beta chains below were found in one sample sequenced in a study of blood T cells in healthy people across ages. Sample-barcoded 5' priming and a J-beta primer mix drove a second PCR of about 7 to 12 cycles. In TCRdb, the 5' RACE reads were re-called with MiXCR into one record per CDR3 protein. The sample yields around 780,000 distinct CDR3 sequences, roughly three fifths seen once. The source material was blood. The origin of the receptors is a middle-aged man in good health.

J is TRBJ2-6 and V is TRBV19, with TRBD1 as a possible D gene (6 bases). V lost 3 bases to trimming and J lost 0 bases, with 12 bases between them. This CDR3 is built from 17 residues. Germline V gives CDR1 LNHDA, CDR2 SQIVND (reference sequence). CDR3 coding DNA: TGTGCCAGTAGTATCCAGGGGCTAGCCTCTGGGGCCAACGTCCTGACTTTC. This gives the protein CASSIQGLASGANVLTF.

At least ten counts were recorded for this clonotype. The chain carries TRBV20-1 and TRBJ2-5; maybe TRBD1 (5 bases). V lost 3 bases, J lost 5 bases, and 19 bases lay in between. Germline values: CDR1 DFQATT, CDR2 SNEGSKA (reference sequence). This CDR3 comprises 15 residues. CDR3 sequence (DNA): TGCAGTGCTAGCACCAGTGCCGACTCAGGGGAGACCCAGTACTTC. Amino acid sequence: CSASTSADSGETQYF.